The 10 T cell receptor beta chains given below trace back to one sample, sequenced in a study of early T cells in non-severe SARS-CoV-2 infection. TCRdb called the 5' RACE reads again in MiXCR, with one record for every CDR3 protein. In the table there are around 25,000 distinct CDR3 sequences, about 4% of which are singletons. The sample consisted of whole blood. The receptors originated from an adult who was a healthcare worker with PCR-confirmed SARS-CoV-2 infection or an uninfected control (not recorded which).

This clonotype was counted at least ten times. The V and J genes are TRBV20-1 and TRBJ2-3; D is unresolved. In germline, CDR1 is DFQATT, CDR2 SNEGSKA (reference sequence). The length of the CDR3 is 10 residues. Here the CDR3 reads CSARLYTQYF. CDR3 coding DNA: TGCAGCGCCAGGTTGTATACGCAGTATTTT.

The chain uses TRBV10-1 and TRBJ1-1; weak D call: TRBD1 (5 bases). The V end lost 7 bases, the J end lost 0 bases, and 9 bases lay between the germline ends. This CDR3 spans 13 amino acids. Germline V gene data show CDR1 as WNHNN and CDR2 as SYGVQD (reference sequence). The CDR3 DNA reads TGCGCCAGCATGCAGGACATGAACACTGAAGCTTTCTTT. This codes for CASMQDMNTEAFF.

The chain joins TRBV7-2 to TRBJ2-1, with a weak D call TRBD2 (6 bases). Germline assignment: CDR1 SGHTA and CDR2 FQGNSA. This CDR3 is 17 amino acids long. V dropped 5 bases and J dropped 4 bases, with 21 bases sitting between them. In DNA form, the CDR3 reads TGTGCCAGCAGCCTCGTTAGCGGTAGCGGCATATACAATGAGCAGTTCTTC. This gives the protein CASSLVSGSGIYNEQFF.

This clonotype was counted many times. V is TRBV29-1 and J is TRBJ2-7; D not certain. The V gene lost 3 bases and the J gene lost 2 bases, with 5 bases spanning the gap. Germline V lookup: CDR1 SQVTM, CDR2 ANQGSEA. The CDR3 sequence is 11 residues long. In DNA, the CDR3 is TGCAGCGTTGACCTTACCTACGAGCAGTACTTC. Translated: CSVDLTYEQYF.

The V gene is TRBV20-1, the J gene TRBJ1-2; D is ambiguous. Germline V gene lookup returns CDR1 DFQATT and CDR2 SNEGSKA (reference sequence). Deletions cut 2 bases from V and 8 bases from J, with 15 bases between. The CDR3 runs to 13 residues. Here the CDR3 reads CSARPNEGRGYTF. CDR3 DNA sequence: TGCAGTGCTAGACCTAACGAAGGTCGAGGCTACACCTTC.

This clonotype was recorded many times. The chain is built from TRBV3-1 and TRBJ1-2; D is ambiguous. V was cut by 10 bases and J by 5 bases, with 17 bases left in between. This CDR3 spans 13 amino acids. Per germline, CDR1 LGHDT and CDR2 YNNKEL (reference sequence). The CDR3 DNA follows: TGTGCCACCGCGGGATCGCAGTATTATGGCTACACCTTC. It encodes CATAGSQYYGYTF.

This clonotype has at least ten counts. V usage is TRBV7-2 and J usage is TRBJ1-2; no clear D gene. The germline V gene encodes CDR1 SGHTA and CDR2 FQGNSA. V gave up 0 bases and J gave up 7 bases, with 12 bases separating them. The CDR3 totals 14 residues. DNA of the CDR3: TGTGCCAGCAGCTTAGCCCTATCAGTCGGTGGCTACACCTTC. This codes for CASSLALSVGGYTF.

The chain has TRBV7-9 and TRBJ2-2; D unclear. CDR1 is SEHNR and CDR2 is FQNEAQ in the germline V gene (reference sequence). Trimming removed 3 bases at V and 6 bases at J, with 5 bases between. This CDR3 is built from 12 residues. CDR3 sequence (DNA): TGTGCCAGCAGCTTGATTCCCGGGGAGCTGTTTTTT. Translation gives CASSLIPGELFF.

This clonotype is judged medium-sized. The gene calls are TRBV2 and TRBJ2-5, with 10 bases aligning to TRBD2. CDR3 length: 15 amino acids. V shed 6 bases, J shed 1 base, and the junction held 5 bases outside the gene matches. Per the germline V gene, CDR1 is SNHLY and CDR2 is FYNNEI. CDR3 nucleotides: TGTGCCAGCAGAGATCGACTAGCGGGCCAAGAGACCCAGTACTTC. It codes for CASRDRLAGQETQYF.

This clonotype was detected many times. V and J are TRBV11-2 and TRBJ1-6, with D maybe TRBD1 (6 bases). V lost 6 bases and J lost 0, with 12 bases in between. This CDR3 has 16 amino acids. Germline lookup yields CDR1 SGHAT and CDR2 FQNNGV. DNA of the CDR3: TGTGCCAGCAGACGGACAGATAGCTCCTATAATTCACCCCTCCACTTT. This sequence encodes CASRRTDSSYNSPLHF.